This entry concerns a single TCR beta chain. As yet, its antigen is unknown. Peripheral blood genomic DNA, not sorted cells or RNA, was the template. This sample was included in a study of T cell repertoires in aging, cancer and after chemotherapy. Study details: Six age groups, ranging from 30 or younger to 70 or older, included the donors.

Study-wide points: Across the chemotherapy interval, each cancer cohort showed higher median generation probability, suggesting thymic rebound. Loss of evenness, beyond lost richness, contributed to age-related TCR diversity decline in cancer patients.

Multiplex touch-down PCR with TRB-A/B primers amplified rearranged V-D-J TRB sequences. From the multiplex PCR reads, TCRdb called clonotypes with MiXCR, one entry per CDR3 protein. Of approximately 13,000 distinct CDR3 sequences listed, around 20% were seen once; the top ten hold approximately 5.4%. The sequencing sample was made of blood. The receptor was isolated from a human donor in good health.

The CDR3 DNA sequence: TGTGCCAGCAGCCCTCGTGGGGGGACCCCAGGCCACTGGGAGCTGTTTTTT. It translates to CASSPRGGTPGHWELFF. This sequence joins TRBV12-3 or TRBV12-4 and TRBJ2-2; D might be TRBD2 (6 bases). The CDR3 contains 17 residues. V lost 6 bases and J 9 bases, leaving 26 bases between the germline ends.